This TCR beta chain was captured by sequencing in a study of early T cells in non-severe SARS-CoV-2 infection. On the study more broadly: From unsorted whole blood, bulk RNA was sequenced, and the chains remained unpaired.

Germline assignment: CDR1 MDHEN and CDR2 SYDVKM. Trimming cost V 3 bases and J 2 bases, with 8 bases left between them. The CDR3 runs 14 residues. Unique molecular identifiers tagged individual cDNA molecules. TCRdb reprocessed the 5' RACE reads with MiXCR, giving one entry per CDR3 protein. The table includes fewer than 55,000 distinct CDR3 sequences, approximately 9.9% detected once. This clonotype was picked up a small number of times. The clonotype originates from an adult who was a healthcare worker with PCR-confirmed SARS-CoV-2 infection or an uninfected control (not recorded which). The V and J genes are TRBV28 and TRBJ2-1; TRBD1 might be the D (6 bases). Sequencing was performed on whole blood. As DNA, the CDR3 is TGTGCCAGCAGTTTCCAGGGGCCCTACAATGAGCAGTTCTTC. It yields the protein CASSFQGPYNEQFF. Full variable domain (missing parts from reference TRBV28 and TRBJ2-1): DVKVTQSSRYLVKRTGEKVFLECVQDMDHENMFWYRQDPGLGLRLIYFSYDVKMKEKGDIPEGYSVSREKKERFSLILESASTNQTSMYLCASSFQGPYNEQFFGPGTRLTVL.